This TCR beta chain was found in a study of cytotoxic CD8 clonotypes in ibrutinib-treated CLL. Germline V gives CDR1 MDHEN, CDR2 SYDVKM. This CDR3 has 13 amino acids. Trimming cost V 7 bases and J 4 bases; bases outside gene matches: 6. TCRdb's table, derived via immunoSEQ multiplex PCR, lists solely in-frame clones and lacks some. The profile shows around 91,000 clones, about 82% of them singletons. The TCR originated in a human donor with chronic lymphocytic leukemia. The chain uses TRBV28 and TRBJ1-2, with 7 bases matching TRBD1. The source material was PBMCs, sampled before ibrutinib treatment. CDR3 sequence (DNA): TGTGCCAGCACCCCGACAGGGCTCTATGGCTACACCTTC. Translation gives CASTPTGLYGYTF.